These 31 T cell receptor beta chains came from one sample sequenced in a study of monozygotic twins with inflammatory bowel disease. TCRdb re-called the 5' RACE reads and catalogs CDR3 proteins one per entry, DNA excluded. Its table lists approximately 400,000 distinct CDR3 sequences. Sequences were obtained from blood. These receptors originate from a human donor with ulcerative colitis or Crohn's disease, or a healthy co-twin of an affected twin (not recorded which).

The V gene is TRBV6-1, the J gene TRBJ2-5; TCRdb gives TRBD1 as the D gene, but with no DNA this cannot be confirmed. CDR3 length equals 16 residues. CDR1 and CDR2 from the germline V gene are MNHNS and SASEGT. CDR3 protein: CASSEVFRTGVETQYF.

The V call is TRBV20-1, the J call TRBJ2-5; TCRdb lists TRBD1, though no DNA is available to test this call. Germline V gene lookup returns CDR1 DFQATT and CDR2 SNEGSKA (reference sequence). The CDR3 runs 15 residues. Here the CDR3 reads CSALRGGAVQETQYF.

CDR3 amino acids: CSAGRNQPQHF. The V and J genes are TRBV20-1 and TRBJ1-5; TCRdb picks TRBD1, but there is no DNA to check that call. The germline gives CDR1 DFQATT, CDR2 SNEGSKA (reference sequence). The CDR3 has 11 amino acids.

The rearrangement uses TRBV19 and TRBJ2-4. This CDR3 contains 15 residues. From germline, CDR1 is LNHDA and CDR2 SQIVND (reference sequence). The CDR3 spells CASYRKDVIKNIQYF.

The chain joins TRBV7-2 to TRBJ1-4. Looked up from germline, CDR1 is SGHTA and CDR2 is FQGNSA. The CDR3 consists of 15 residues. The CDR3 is CASSFFEEANEKLFF.

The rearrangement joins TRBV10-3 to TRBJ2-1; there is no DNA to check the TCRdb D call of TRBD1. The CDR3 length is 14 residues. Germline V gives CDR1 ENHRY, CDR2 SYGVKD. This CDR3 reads CAISPQDRGNEQFF.

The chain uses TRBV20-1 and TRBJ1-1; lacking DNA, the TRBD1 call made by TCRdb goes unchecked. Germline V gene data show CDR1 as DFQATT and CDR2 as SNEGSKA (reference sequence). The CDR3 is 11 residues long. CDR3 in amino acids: CSATGTGEAFF.

CDR3 sequence reads: CASSSSNREAEAFF. The chain links TRBV5-6 to TRBJ1-1; TCRdb selects TRBD1, and the lack of DNA leaves this call unchecked. Per germline, CDR1 SGHDT and CDR2 YYEEEE. This CDR3 is 14 amino acids long.

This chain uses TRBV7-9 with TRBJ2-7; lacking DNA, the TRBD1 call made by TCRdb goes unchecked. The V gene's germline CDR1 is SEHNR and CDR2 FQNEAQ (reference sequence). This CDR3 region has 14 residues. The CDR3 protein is CASSPSGVLYEQYF.

CDR3 protein: CASSLSSYQPQHF. This chain connects TRBV27 to TRBJ1-5. CDR3 length: 13 amino acids. Per germline, CDR1 MNHEY and CDR2 SMNVEV (reference sequence).

CDR3 protein: CASSQKTGGIGTEAFF. The chain recombines TRBV7-8 with TRBJ1-1; TCRdb outputs TRBD1, but without DNA this stays unchecked. From germline, CDR1 is SGHVS and CDR2 FQNEAQ. CDR3 size: 16 residues.

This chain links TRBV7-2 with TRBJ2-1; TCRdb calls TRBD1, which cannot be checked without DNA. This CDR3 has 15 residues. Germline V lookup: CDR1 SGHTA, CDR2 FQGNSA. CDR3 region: CASSPTQTGGNEQFF.

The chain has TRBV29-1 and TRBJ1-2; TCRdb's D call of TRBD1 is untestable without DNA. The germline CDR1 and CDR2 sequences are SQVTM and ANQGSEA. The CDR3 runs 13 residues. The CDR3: CSVGDRGDYGYTF.

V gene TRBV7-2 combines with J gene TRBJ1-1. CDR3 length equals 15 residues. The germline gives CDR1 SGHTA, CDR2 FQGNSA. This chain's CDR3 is CASSLSGSLNTEAFF. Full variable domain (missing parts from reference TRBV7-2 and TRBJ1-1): GAGVSQSPSNKVTEKGKDVELRCDPISGHTALYWYRQSLGQGLEFLIYFQGNSAPDKSGLPSDRFSAERTGGSVSTLTIQRTQQEDSAVYLCASSLSGSLNTEAFFGQGTRLTVV.

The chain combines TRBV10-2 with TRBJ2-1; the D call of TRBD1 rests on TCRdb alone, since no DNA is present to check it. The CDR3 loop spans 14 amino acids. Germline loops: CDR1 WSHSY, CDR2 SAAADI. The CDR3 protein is CASTRQGGYNEQFF.

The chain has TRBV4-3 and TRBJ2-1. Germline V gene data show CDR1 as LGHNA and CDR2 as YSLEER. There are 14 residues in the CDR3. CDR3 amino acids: CASSQEVLANEQFF.

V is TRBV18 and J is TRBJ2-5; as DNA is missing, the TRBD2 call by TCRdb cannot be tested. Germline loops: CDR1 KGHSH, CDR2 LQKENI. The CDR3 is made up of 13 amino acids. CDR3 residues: CASSPSGAETQYF.

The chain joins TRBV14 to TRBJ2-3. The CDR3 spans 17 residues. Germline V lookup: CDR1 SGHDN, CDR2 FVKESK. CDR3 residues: CASSQDLRGLGSDTQYF. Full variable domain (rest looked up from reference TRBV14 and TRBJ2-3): EAGVTQFPSHSVIEKGQTVTLRCDPISGHDNLYWYRRVMGKEIKFLLHFVKESKQDESGMPNNRFLAERTGGTYSTLKVQPAELEDSGVYFCASSQDLRGLGSDTQYFGPGTRLTVL.

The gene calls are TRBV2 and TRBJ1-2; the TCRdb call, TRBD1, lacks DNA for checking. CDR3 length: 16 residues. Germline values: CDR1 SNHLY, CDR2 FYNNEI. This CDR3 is CASRKGTELANYGYTF.

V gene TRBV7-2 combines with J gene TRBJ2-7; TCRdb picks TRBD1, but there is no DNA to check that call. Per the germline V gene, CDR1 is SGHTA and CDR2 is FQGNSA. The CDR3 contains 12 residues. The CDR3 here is CASPEGLYEQYF.

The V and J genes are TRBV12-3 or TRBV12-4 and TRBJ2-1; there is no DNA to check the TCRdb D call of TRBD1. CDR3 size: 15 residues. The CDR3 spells CASRQGAGNINEQFF.

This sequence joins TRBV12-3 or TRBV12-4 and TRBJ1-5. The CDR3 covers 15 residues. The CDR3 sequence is CASSKVGQGNQPQHF.

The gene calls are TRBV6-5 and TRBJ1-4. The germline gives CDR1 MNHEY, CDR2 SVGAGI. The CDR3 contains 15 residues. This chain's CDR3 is CASSYSGTTNEKLFF.

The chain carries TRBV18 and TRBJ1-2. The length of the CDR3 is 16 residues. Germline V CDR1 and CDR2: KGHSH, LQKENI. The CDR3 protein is CASSPPGTRADHGYTF.

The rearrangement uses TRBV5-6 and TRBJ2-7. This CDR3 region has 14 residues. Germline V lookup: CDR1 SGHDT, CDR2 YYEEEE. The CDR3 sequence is CASSLSIGMGEQYF.

Here the CDR3 reads CASSDPYGRSPLHF. The gene calls are TRBV27 and TRBJ1-6; without DNA, the TCRdb call of TRBD1 cannot be checked. Germline values: CDR1 MNHEY, CDR2 SMNVEV (reference sequence). The length of the CDR3 is 14 residues.

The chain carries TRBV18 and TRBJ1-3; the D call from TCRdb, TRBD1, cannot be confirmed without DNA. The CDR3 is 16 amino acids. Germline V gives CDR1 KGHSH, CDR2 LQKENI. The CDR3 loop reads CASSPRTGGNGNTIYF. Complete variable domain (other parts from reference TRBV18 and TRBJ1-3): NAGVMQNPRHLVRRRGQEARLRCSPMKGHSHVYWYRQLPEEGLKFMVYLQKENIIDESGMPKERFSAEFPKEGPSILRIQQVVRGDSAAYFCASSPRTGGNGNTIYFGEGSWLTVV.

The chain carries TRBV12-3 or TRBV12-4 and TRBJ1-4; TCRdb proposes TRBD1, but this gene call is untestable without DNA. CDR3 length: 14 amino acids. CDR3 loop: CASRLQGSNEKLFF.

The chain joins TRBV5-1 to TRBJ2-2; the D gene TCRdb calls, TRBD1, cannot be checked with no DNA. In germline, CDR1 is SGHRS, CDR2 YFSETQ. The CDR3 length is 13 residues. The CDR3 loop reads CASSGQDTGELFF.

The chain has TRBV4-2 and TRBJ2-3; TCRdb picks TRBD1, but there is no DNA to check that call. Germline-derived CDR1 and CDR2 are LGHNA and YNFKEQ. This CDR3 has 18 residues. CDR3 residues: CASSQDFRPWGGTDTQYF.

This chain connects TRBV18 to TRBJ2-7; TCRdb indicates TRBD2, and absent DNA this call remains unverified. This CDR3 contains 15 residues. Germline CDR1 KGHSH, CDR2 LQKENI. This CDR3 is CASSPESGGAYEQYF.